The clone carrying this T cell receptor (beta chain) was observed a handful of times. These data come from a study of CD8 T cells in ankylosing spondylitis. Quantitative 5'-RACE with molecular barcodes generated TCR beta libraries. TCRdb independently ran MiXCR on the 5' RACE reads; one entry per CDR3 protein. The sample includes approximately 210,000 distinct CDR3 sequences, roughly 13% seen only once; the top ten take approximately 15%. This CDR3 is 15 amino acids long. V lost 2 bases, J lost 8 bases, and 8 bases stayed unmatched. The germline V gene has CDR1 MNHEY and CDR2 SVGAGI. The TCR sequence derives from a male donor with ankylosing spondylitis or in good health (not recorded which). The V gene is TRBV6-5, the J gene TRBJ2-1, with 8 bases that match TRBD2. The specimen was blood, either unsorted or a sorted T cell fraction (not recorded which). The CDR3 bases are TGTGCCAGCAGTTACGGCGCGGGAGGCCCGTATGAGCAGTTCTTC. This translates into CASSYGAGGPYEQFF.